This TCR beta chain was recovered during a study of T cell changes during pregnancy in multiple sclerosis. This clone was detected only once. Sequencing used immunoSEQ multiplex PCR; TCRdb keeps in-frame clones, though not all of them. The table records about 100,000 clones, over 80% of them present only once. The germline V gene encodes CDR1 SEHNR and CDR2 FQNEAQ (reference sequence). With 6 bases clipped from V and 0 bases from J, the junction kept 10 bases outside the gene matches. The CDR3 is made up of 16 amino acids. The chain combines TRBV7-9 with TRBJ2-7, with TRBD2 identical over 8 bases. Sequences were derived from peripheral blood, sampled after pregnancy. The source is a female donor with multiple sclerosis, enrolled in a pregnancy study. CDR3 sequence (DNA): TGTGCCAGCAGGGGCATCAGCGGGAGCGGCTCCTACGAGCAGTACTTC. Its protein is CASRGISGSGSYEQYF.